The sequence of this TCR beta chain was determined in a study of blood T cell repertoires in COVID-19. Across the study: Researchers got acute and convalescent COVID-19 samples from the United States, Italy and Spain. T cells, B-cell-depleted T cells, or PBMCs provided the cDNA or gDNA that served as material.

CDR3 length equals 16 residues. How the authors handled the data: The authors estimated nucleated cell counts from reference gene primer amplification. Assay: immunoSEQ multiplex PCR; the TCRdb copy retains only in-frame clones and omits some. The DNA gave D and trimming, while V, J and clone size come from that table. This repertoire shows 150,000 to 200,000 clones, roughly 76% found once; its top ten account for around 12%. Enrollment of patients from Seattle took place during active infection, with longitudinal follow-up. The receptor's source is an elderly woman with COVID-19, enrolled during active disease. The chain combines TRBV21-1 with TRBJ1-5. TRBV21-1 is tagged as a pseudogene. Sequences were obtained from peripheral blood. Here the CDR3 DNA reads TGTGCCAGCAGCTTCCCTAGAGGACTGATCAATCAGCCCCAGCATTTT. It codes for CASSFPRGLINQPQHF.